What follows are 24 T cell receptor beta chains derived from one specimen sequenced in a study of T cell responses to AZD1222 COVID-19 vaccine. This table comes from immunoSEQ multiplex PCR, and its TCRdb copy is limited to in-frame clones, with some not included. The sample holds about 94,000 clones; 85% are singletons and the top ten take 4.5%. The sequencing used peripheral blood, collected 28 days after the second AZD1222 dose. The origin of the receptors is an adult who received the AZD1222 COVID-19 vaccine.

The gene calls are TRBV7-2 and TRBJ2-3, with 9 bases lining up with TRBD2. V was pared by 5 bases and J by 6 bases, with 6 bases of the junction left unmatched. CDR1 SGHTA and CDR2 FQGNSA come from the germline V gene. The CDR3 is 14 residues long. The CDR3 sequence: CASSPSSGTDTQYF. The CDR3 region has the DNA TGTGCCAGCAGCCCTTCTAGCGGGACGGATACGCAGTATTTT.

V and J are TRBV7-9 and TRBJ1-6; maybe TRBD1 (5 bases). Germline CDR1 and CDR2: SEHNR and FQNEAQ (reference sequence). V lost 8 bases and J 9 bases, leaving 14 bases between the germline ends. This CDR3 has 13 residues. The CDR3 DNA is TGTGCCAGCGGTTGGGTGGGGGGTTCACCCCTCCACTTT. Protein product: CASGWVGGSPLHF.

The chain recombines TRBV11-2 with TRBJ1-1; 9 bases map to TRBD1. The CDR3 is 14 residues long. Germline CDR1 and CDR2: SGHAT and FQNNGV. V was clipped by 5 bases and J by 5 bases; unmatched bases: 6. In DNA form, the CDR3 reads TGTGCCAGCAGCCGCAACAGGGGGCGGACTGAAGCTTTCTTT. This gives the protein CASSRNRGRTEAFF.

The rearrangement links TRBV5-1 to TRBJ2-7, with TRBD2 matching 11 bases. There are 15 residues in the CDR3. Germline V lookup: CDR1 SGHRS, CDR2 YFSETQ. J gave up 3 bases and V 4 bases, and 6 bases lay outside the gene matches. The CDR3 is CASSPLGLAGYEQYF. The DNA for the CDR3 is TGCGCCAGCAGCCCCCTCGGACTAGCGGGCTACGAGCAGTACTTC. Together with reference TRBV5-1 and TRBJ2-7, the CDR3 gives the full variable domain: KAGVTQTPRYLIKTRGQQVTLSCSPISGHRSVSWYQQTPGQGLQFLFEYFSETQRNKGNFPGRFSGRQFSNSRSEMNVSTLELGDSALYLCASSPLGLAGYEQYFGPGTRLTVT.

This clone was detected only once. V usage is TRBV12-3 or TRBV12-4 and J usage is TRBJ1-2; D gene unclear. Trimming left V 1 base short and J 3 bases short, with 6 bases between. The length of the CDR3 is 13 residues. The CDR3 protein is CASSLGQDYGYTF. The CDR3 DNA is TGTGCCAGCAGTTTAGGGCAGGACTATGGCTACACCTTC.

The chain employs TRBV19 and TRBJ1-1; possibly TRBD1 for D (5 bases). Deletions cut 3 bases from V and 3 bases from J, with 20 bases between. This CDR3 comprises 17 residues. Germline loops: CDR1 LNHDA, CDR2 SQIVND (reference sequence). CDR3 sequence (DNA): TGTGCCAGTAGTATGATTGCCGGGGCGCAGGGACACACTGAAGCTTTCTTT. It yields the protein CASSMIAGAQGHTEAFF.

The CDR3 DNA reads TGTGCCAGCAGTCTAGCGGGGGGGCCACAGTTCACGGAGACCCAGTACTTC. Its translation: CASSLAGGPQFTETQYF. The chain employs TRBV27 and TRBJ2-5, with 12 bases that match TRBD2. The V gene's germline CDR1 is MNHEY and CDR2 SMNVEV (reference sequence). V dropped 5 bases and J dropped 5; count of bases not matched to a gene: 12. The length of the CDR3 is 17 residues.

The chain couples TRBV10-3 to TRBJ2-7, with a tentative D call TRBD1 (6 bases). The CDR3 runs to 13 residues. The V gene lost 4 bases and the J gene lost 3 bases, with 10 bases spanning the gap. The germline CDR1 and CDR2 sequences are ENHRY and SYGVKD. The CDR3 sequence: CAISAGQFYEQYF. CDR3 coding DNA: TGTGCCATCAGTGCCGGACAGTTCTACGAGCAGTACTTC.

V gene TRBV28 combines with J gene TRBJ2-2; no firm D call. Per germline, CDR1 MDHEN and CDR2 SYDVKM. The CDR3 totals 13 residues. V was clipped by 7 bases and J by 4 bases, with 10 bases between them. This chain's CDR3 is CASTPPVTGELFF. The CDR3 region has the DNA TGTGCCAGCACCCCCCCTGTCACCGGGGAGCTGTTTTTT.

This chain connects TRBV6-1 to TRBJ2-4; D call uncertain. The CDR3 covers 16 residues. The V end was cut by 3 bases, the J end by 0 bases, with 12 bases between. Germline CDR1 reads MNHNS; CDR2 reads SASEGT. The CDR3 region is CASSEQLFGAKNIQYF. As DNA, the CDR3 is TGTGCCAGCAGTGAGCAGTTATTTGGAGCCAAAAACATTCAGTACTTC.

This clone showed up just a few times. V gene TRBV19 combines with J gene TRBJ2-7; possibly TRBD2 for D (5 bases). This CDR3 has 13 residues. Germline loops: CDR1 LNHDA, CDR2 SQIVND (reference sequence). V shed 5 bases and J shed 3 bases, with 11 bases lying between them. The CDR3 protein is CASSPGLNYEQYF. CDR3 coding DNA: TGTGCCAGTAGTCCCGGACTCAACTACGAGCAGTACTTC.

V usage is TRBV2 and J usage is TRBJ2-7; TRBD2 might be the D (7 bases). The V gene lost 6 bases and the J gene lost 7 bases, with 25 bases spanning the gap. The CDR3 totals 16 residues. Germline lookup yields CDR1 SNHLY and CDR2 FYNNEI. The CDR3 sequence: CASSEGGRRKEEEQYF. CDR3 bases: TGTGCCAGCAGCGAGGGGGGGAGGCGAAAGGAGGAAGAGCAGTACTTC.

The rearrangement joins TRBV28 to TRBJ1-1, with 7 bases matching TRBD1. The CDR3 spans 14 residues. Unmatched junction bases numbered 3, after V lost 1 base and J lost 4 bases. Germline CDR1 and CDR2: MDHEN and SYDVKM. CDR3 residues: CASSLSGGLTEAFF. CDR3 coding DNA: TGTGCCAGCAGTTTATCAGGGGGTCTCACTGAAGCTTTCTTT.

The CDR3 loop reads CASKELGGLGEKLFF. The DNA of the CDR3 is TGTGCCAGCAAAGAACTAGGGGGGCTCGGGGAAAAACTGTTTTTT. The chain combines TRBV2 with TRBJ1-4, with a tentative D call TRBD1 (6 bases). There are 15 residues in the CDR3. Germline V gene data show CDR1 as SNHLY and CDR2 as FYNNEI. Trimming cost V 7 bases and J 8 bases, with 20 bases left between them.

V and J are TRBV9 and TRBJ2-6; D possibly corresponds to TRBD1 (6 bases). This CDR3 is built from 16 residues. Germline CDR1 is SGDLS and CDR2 is YYNGEE. V was clipped by 7 bases and J by 2 bases, with 16 bases between them. The CDR3 region is CASSRTDLPGANVLTF. CDR3 sequence (DNA): TGTGCCAGCTCGAGGACAGACCTCCCTGGGGCCAACGTCCTGACTTTC. Full variable domain (rest looked up from reference TRBV9 and TRBJ2-6): DSGVTQTPKHLITATGQRVTLRCSPRSGDLSVYWYQQSLDQGLQFLIQYYNGEERAKGNILERFSAQQFPDLHSELNLSSLELGDSALYFCASSRTDLPGANVLTFGAGSRLTVL.

The CDR3 sequence: CASSPPGLRRVNEKLFF. The CDR3 nucleotides read TGTGCCAGCAGTCCCCCGGGCCTGCGGCGAGTGAATGAAAAACTGTTTTTT. The chain has TRBV27 and TRBJ1-4; D is undetermined. CDR3 size: 17 residues. V was pared by 5 bases and J by 5 bases, with 21 bases between. Germline V gives CDR1 MNHEY, CDR2 SMNVEV (reference sequence).

This sequence joins TRBV7-2 and TRBJ2-7; D may be TRBD1 (6 bases). The CDR3 covers 14 residues. Germline V CDR1 and CDR2: SGHTA, FQGNSA. V shed 6 bases and J shed 0 bases, with 12 bases lying between them. CDR3 sequence: CASSSQGGSYEQYF. The CDR3 DNA is TGTGCCAGCAGTTCACAGGGTGGCTCCTACGAGCAGTACTTC.

The CDR3 DNA reads as TGTGCCAGCAGCTTCTATAGGGGGAACACCGGGGAGCTGTTTTTT. Its translation is CASSFYRGNTGELFF. The gene calls are TRBV7-8 and TRBJ2-2; tentatively, D is TRBD1 (5 bases). This CDR3 spans 15 amino acids. Germline CDR1 is SGHVS and CDR2 is FQNEAQ. The V and J ends lost 3 bases and 1 base respectively, with 9 bases between them.

This chain uses TRBV6-5 with TRBJ1-5, with a possible D match to TRBD1 (5 bases). Germline-derived CDR1 and CDR2 are MNHEY and SVGAGI. V lost 5 bases, J lost 0 bases, and 8 bases lay in between. This CDR3 is built from 14 residues. The CDR3 region is CASSPTASNQPQHF. For the CDR3, the DNA is TGTGCCAGCAGTCCGACAGCTAGCAATCAGCCCCAGCATTTT.

The V call is TRBV19, the J call TRBJ1-3, with TRBD1 as a possible D gene (5 bases). V lost 3 bases, J lost 3 bases, and 18 bases lay in between. The CDR3 spans 17 residues. Germline V gives CDR1 LNHDA, CDR2 SQIVND (reference sequence). The CDR3 sequence: CASSILSGATHGNTIYF. CDR3 coding DNA: TGTGCCAGTAGTATTCTATCTGGGGCCACGCATGGAAACACCATATATTTT.

The rearrangement links TRBV5-1 to TRBJ1-4; 7 bases are a match to TRBD1. The J segment lost 6 bases and the V segment lost 4 bases, leaving 6 bases of the junction unmatched. The germline V gene has CDR1 SGHRS and CDR2 YFSETQ. The CDR3 covers 14 residues. The DNA for the CDR3 is TGCGCCAGCAGCCAGACAGGGTCCGATGAAAAACTGTTTTTT. Translating gives CASSQTGSDEKLFF. The complete variable domain, with remaining parts taken from reference TRBV5-1 and TRBJ1-4, reads KAGVTQTPRYLIKTRGQQVTLSCSPISGHRSVSWYQQTPGQGLQFLFEYFSETQRNKGNFPGRFSGRQFSNSRSEMNVSTLELGDSALYLCASSQTGSDEKLFFGSGTQLSVL.

The CDR3 sequence: CASSPIDRTNEKLFF. The CDR3 nucleotides are TGTGCCAGCAGTCCCATCGACAGGACGAATGAAAAACTGTTTTTT. The chain couples TRBV7-9 to TRBJ1-4, with D possibly being TRBD1 (6 bases). The V gene lost 6 bases and the J gene lost 5 bases, with 16 bases spanning the gap. Germline CDR1 SEHNR, CDR2 FQNEAQ (reference sequence). This CDR3 region has 15 residues.

J is TRBJ1-6 and V is TRBV19, with 7 bases that match TRBD1. The CDR3 has 15 residues. Unmatched junction bases numbered 8, after V lost 5 bases and J lost 7 bases. Per germline, CDR1 LNHDA and CDR2 SQIVND (reference sequence). The CDR3 here is CASSAAGTVNSPLHF. The CDR3 nucleotides read TGTGCCAGTAGTGCAGCCGGGACAGTCAATTCACCCCTCCACTTT.

The rearrangement joins TRBV7-6 to TRBJ2-2, with D maybe TRBD1 (6 bases). V lost 0 bases and J 4 bases, leaving 9 bases between the germline ends. This CDR3 has 15 amino acids. CDR1 and CDR2 from the germline V gene are SGHVS and FNYEAQ. CDR3 region: CASSLAAQGTGELFF. CDR3 DNA: TGTGCCAGCAGCTTAGCCGCACAGGGCACCGGGGAGCTGTTTTTT.